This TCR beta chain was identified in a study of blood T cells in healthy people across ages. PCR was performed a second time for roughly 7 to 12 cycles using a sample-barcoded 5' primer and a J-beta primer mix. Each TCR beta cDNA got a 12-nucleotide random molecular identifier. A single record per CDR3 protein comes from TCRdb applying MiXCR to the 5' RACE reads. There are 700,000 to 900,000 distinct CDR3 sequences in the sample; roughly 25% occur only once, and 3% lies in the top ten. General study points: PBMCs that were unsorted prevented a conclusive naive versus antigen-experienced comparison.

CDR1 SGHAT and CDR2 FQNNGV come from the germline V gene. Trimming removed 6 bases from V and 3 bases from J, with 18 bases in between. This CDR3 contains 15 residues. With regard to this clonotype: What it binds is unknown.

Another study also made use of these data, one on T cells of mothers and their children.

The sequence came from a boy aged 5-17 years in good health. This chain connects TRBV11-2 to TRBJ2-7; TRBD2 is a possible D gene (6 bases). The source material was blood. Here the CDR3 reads CASRSPGTGGYEQYF. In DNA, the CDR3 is TGTGCCAGCAGATCCCCCGGGACTGGGGGCTACGAGCAGTACTTC.